This T cell receptor beta chain was retrieved from a study of T cell responses to AZD1222 COVID-19 vaccine. Produced via immunoSEQ multiplex PCR; TCRdb's table is partial and in-frame only. The repertoire includes 95,000 to 150,000 clones, roughly nine tenths of them detected once, and around 1.7% sits in the top ten. Looked up from germline, CDR1 is SEHNR and CDR2 is FQNEAQ (reference sequence). Between the trimmed V and J ends, which lost 5 bases and 1 base, there was a span of 11 bases. CDR3 length equals 14 residues. The source material was peripheral blood, sampled on day 0 of AZD1222 vaccination. The J gene is TRBJ1-1, the V gene TRBV7-9; tentative D call: TRBD1 (5 bases). This TCR came from an adult in good health. The CDR3, as DNA: TGTGCCAGCAGCGTCTCCACAGGGAACACTGAAGCTTTCTTT. Amino acids: CASSVSTGNTEAFF.